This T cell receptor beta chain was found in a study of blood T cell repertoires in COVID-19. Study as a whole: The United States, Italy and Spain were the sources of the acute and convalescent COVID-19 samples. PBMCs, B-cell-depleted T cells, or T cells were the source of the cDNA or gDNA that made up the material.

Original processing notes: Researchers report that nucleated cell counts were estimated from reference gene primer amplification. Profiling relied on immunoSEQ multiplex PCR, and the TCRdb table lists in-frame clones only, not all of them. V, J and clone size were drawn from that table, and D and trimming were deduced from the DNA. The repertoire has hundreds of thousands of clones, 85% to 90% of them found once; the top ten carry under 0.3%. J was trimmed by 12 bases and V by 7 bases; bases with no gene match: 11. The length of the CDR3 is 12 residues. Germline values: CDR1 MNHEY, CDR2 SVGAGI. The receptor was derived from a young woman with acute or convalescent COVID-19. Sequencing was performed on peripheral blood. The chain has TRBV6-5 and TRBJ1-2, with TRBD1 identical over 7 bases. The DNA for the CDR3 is TGTGCCAGCAATTCACTGGGAACAGGGGACACCTTC. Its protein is CASNSLGTGDTF.